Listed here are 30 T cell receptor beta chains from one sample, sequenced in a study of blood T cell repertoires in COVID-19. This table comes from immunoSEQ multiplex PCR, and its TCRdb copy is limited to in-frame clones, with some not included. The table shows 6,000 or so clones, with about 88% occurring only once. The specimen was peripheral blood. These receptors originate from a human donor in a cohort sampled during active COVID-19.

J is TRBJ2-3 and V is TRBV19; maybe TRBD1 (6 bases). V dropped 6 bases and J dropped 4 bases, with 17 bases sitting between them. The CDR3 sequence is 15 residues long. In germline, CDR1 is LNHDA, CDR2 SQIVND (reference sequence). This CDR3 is CASSQDRFSSDTQYF. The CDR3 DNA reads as TGTGCCAGTAGCCAAGACAGGTTTTCTTCAGATACGCAGTATTTT.

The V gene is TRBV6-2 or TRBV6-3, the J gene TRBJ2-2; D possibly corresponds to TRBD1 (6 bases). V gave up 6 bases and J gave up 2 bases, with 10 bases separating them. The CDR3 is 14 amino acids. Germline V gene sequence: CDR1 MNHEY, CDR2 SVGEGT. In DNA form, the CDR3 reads TGTGCCAGCAGCATGGACAGAAACACCGGGGAGCTGTTTTTT. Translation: CASSMDRNTGELFF.

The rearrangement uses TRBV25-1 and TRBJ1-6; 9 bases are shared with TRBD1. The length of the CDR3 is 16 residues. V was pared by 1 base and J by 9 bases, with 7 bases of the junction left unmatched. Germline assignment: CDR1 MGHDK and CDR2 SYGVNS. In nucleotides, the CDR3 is TGTGCCAGCAGTGAATTGGCGGGACAGGGAAGTTCACCCCTCCACTTT. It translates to CASSELAGQGSSPLHF.

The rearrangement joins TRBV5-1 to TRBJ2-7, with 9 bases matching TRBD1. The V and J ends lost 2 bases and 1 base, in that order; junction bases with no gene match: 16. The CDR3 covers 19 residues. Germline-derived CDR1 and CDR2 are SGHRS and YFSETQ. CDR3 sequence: CASSFSPGTGIDWSYEQYF. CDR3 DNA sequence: TGCGCCAGCAGCTTCAGTCCCGGGACAGGGATCGATTGGTCCTACGAGCAGTACTTC.

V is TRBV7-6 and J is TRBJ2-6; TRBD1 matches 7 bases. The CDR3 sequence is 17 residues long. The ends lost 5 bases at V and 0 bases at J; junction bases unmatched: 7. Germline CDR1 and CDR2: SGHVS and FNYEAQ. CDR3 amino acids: CASSTRQGPSGANVLTF. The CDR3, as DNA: TGTGCCAGCAGCACACGACAGGGACCCTCTGGGGCCAACGTCCTGACTTTC. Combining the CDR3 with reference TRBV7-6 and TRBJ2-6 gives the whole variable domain GAGVSQSPRYKVTKRGQDVALRCDPISGHVSLYWYRQALGQGPEFLTYFNYEAQQDKSGLPNDRFSAERPEGSISTLTIQRTEQRDSAMYRCASSTRQGPSGANVLTFGAGSRLTVL.

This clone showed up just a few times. CDR3 residues: CASSLRNQPQHF. The CDR3 DNA reads as TGTGCCAGTAGCCTTCGCAATCAGCCCCAGCATTTT. The chain carries TRBV19 and TRBJ1-5, with D unresolved. The length of the CDR3 is 12 residues. Germline V lookup: CDR1 LNHDA, CDR2 SQIVND (reference sequence). Trimming took off 6 bases at V and 2 bases at J, with 5 bases between the two ends.

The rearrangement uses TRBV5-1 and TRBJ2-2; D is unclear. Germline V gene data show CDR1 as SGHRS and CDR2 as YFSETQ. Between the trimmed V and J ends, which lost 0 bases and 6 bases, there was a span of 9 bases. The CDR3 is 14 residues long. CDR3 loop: CASSLEAGSGELFF. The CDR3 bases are TGCGCCAGCAGCTTGGAGGCAGGATCCGGGGAGCTGTTTTTT.

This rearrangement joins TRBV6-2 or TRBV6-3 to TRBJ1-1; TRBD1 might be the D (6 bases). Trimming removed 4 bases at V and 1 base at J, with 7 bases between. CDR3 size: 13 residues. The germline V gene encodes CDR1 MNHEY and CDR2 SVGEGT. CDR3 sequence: CASSLQGNTEAFF. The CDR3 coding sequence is TGTGCCAGCAGTTTACAGGGGAACACTGAAGCTTTCTTT.

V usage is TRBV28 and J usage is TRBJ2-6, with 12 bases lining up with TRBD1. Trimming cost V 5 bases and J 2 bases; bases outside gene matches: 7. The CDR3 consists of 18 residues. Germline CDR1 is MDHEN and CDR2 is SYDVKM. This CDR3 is CASSDRDRGLTGANVLTF. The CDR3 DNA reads TGTGCCAGCAGTGACCGGGACAGGGGGCTCACTGGGGCCAACGTCCTGACTTTC.

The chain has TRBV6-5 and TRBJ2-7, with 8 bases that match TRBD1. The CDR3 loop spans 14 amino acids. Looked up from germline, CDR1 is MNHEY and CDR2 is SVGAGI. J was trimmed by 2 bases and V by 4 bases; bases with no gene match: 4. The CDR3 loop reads CASSSGGLTYEQYF. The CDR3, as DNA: TGTGCCAGCAGTTCAGGGGGCTTGACCTACGAGCAGTACTTC.

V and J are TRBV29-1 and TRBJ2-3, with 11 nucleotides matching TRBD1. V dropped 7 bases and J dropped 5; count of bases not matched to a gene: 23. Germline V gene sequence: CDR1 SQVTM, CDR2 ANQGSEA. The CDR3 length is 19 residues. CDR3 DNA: TGCAGCGGCAAGACCGGGACAGGGGGAGCCCCGGGCCCTTTAGATACGCAGTATTTT. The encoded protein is CSGKTGTGGAPGPLDTQYF.

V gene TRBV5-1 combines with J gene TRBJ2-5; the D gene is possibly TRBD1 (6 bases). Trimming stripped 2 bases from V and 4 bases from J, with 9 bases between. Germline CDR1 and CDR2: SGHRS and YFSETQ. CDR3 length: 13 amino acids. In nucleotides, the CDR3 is TGCGCCAGCAGCTTTGGGGGCCCAGAGACCCAGTACTTC. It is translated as CASSFGGPETQYF.

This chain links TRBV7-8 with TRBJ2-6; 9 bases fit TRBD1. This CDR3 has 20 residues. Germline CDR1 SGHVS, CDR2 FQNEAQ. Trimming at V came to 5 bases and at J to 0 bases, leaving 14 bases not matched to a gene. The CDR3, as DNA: TGTGCCAGCAGCCCACTTGGGGGACAGGGTACCATCTCTGGGGCCAACGTCCTGACTTTC. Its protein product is CASSPLGGQGTISGANVLTF.

The CDR3 DNA is TGTGCCAGTAGTCCCGGGACAGGCACCACAGATACGCAGTATTTT. This sequence encodes CASSPGTGTTDTQYF. The chain is built from TRBV19 and TRBJ2-3; 8 nucleotides agree with TRBD1. With 5 bases clipped from V and 2 bases from J, the junction kept 6 bases outside the gene matches. Germline-derived CDR1 and CDR2 are LNHDA and SQIVND (reference sequence). The CDR3 is 15 residues long.

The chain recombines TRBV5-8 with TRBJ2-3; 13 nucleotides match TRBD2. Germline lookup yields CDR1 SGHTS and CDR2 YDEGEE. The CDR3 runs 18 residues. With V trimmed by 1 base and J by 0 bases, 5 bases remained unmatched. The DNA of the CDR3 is TGTGCCAGCAGCTTGCCCGGGACTAGCGGGGCTAGCACAGATACGCAGTATTTT. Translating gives CASSLPGTSGASTDTQYF.

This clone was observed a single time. The CDR3 DNA reads TGTGCCAGCTGGACGGACATTGACACTGAAGCTTTCTTT. As protein: CASWTDIDTEAFF. The rearrangement joins TRBV2 to TRBJ1-1, with D possibly TRBD1 on 5 matching bases. Per the germline V gene, CDR1 is SNHLY and CDR2 is FYNNEI. V dropped 8 bases and J dropped 3 bases, with 13 bases sitting between them. This CDR3 contains 13 residues.

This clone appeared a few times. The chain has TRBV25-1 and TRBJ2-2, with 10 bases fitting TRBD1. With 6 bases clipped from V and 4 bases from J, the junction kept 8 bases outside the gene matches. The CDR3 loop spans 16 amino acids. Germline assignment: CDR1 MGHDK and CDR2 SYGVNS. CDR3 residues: CASRQTGGRSTGELFF. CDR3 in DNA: TGTGCCAGCAGGCAGACAGGGGGCAGGAGCACCGGGGAGCTGTTTTTT.

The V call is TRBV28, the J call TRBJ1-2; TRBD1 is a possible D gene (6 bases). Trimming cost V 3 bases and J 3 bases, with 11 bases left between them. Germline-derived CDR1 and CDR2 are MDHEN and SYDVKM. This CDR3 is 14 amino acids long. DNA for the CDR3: TGTGCCAGCAGTTTCCTGACAGGACACTATGGCTACACCTTC. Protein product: CASSFLTGHYGYTF.

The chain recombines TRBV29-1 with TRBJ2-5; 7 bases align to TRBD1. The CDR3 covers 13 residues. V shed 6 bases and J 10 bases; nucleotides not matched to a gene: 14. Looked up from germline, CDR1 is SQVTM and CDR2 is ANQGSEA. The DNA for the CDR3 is TGCAGCGTGGGGACAGAGTTGCAAGGGCTCCAGTACTTC. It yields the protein CSVGTELQGLQYF.

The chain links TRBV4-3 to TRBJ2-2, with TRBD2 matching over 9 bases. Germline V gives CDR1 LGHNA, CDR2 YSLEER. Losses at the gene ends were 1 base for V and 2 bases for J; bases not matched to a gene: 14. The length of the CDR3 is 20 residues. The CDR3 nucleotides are TGCGCCAGCAGCCAAGCGATCCCTCCTAGGACTAGCGCTAACACCGGGGAGCTGTTTTTT. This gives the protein CASSQAIPPRTSANTGELFF.

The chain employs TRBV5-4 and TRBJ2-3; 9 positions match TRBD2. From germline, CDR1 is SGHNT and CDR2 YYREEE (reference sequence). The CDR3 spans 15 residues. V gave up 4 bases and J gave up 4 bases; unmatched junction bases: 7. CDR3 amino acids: CASSPKSGGSDTQYF. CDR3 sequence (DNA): TGTGCCAGCAGCCCCAAAAGCGGGGGGTCAGATACGCAGTATTTT.

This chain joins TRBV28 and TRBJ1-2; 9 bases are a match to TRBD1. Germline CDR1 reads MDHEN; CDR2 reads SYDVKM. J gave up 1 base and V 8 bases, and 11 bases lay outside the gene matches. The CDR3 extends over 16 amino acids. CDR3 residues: CASCPGTGRNNYGYTF. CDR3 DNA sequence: TGTGCCAGCTGTCCCGGGACAGGGAGGAATAACTATGGCTACACCTTC.

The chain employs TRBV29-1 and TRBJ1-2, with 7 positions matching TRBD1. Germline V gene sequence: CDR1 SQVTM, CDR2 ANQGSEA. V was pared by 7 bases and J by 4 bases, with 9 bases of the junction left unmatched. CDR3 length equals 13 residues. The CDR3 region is CSARDSDSYGYTF. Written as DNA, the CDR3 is TGCAGCGCAAGGGACAGTGACAGCTATGGCTACACCTTC.

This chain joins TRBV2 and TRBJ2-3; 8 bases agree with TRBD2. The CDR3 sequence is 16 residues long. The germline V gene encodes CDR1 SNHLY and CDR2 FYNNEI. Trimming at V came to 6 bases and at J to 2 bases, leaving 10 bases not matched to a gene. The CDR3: CASRAEGTRITDTQYF. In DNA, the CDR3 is TGTGCCAGCAGGGCTGAGGGGACTAGAATCACAGATACGCAGTATTTT.

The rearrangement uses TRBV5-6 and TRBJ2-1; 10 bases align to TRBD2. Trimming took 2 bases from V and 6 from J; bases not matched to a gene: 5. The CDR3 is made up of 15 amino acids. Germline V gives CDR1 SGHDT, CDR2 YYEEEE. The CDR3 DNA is TGTGCCAGCAGCTTAGGGGGACTAGCGTCCAATGAGCAGTTCTTC. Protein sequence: CASSLGGLASNEQFF.

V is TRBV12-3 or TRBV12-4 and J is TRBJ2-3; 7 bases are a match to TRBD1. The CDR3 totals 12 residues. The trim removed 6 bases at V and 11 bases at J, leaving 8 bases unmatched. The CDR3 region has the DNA TGTGCCAGCAGCTCAGACAGGGCCCGGCAGTATTTT. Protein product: CASSSDRARQYF.

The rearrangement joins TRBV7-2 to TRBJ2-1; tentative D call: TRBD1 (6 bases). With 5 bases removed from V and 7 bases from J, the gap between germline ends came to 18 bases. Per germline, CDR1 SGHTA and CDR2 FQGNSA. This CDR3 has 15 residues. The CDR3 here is CASSAVTRGSNEQFF. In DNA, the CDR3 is TGTGCCAGCAGCGCCGTCACAAGGGGGAGTAATGAGCAGTTCTTC.

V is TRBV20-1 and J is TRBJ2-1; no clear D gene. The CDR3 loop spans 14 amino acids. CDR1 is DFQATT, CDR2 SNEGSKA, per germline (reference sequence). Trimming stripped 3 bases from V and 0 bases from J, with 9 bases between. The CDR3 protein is CSASRDYSYNEQFF. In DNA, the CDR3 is TGCAGTGCTAGTAGAGATTACTCCTACAATGAGCAGTTCTTC.

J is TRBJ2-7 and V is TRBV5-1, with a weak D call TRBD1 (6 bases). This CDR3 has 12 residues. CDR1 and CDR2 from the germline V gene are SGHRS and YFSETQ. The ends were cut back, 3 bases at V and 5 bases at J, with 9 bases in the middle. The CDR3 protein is CASSWGQDEQYF. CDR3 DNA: TGCGCCAGCAGCTGGGGGCAGGACGAGCAGTACTTC.

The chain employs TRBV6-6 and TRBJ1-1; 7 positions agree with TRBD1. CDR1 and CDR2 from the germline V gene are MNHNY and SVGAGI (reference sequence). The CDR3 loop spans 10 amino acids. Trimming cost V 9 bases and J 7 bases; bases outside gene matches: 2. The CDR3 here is CASYRGEAFF. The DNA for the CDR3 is TGTGCCAGTTACAGGGGTGAAGCTTTCTTT.